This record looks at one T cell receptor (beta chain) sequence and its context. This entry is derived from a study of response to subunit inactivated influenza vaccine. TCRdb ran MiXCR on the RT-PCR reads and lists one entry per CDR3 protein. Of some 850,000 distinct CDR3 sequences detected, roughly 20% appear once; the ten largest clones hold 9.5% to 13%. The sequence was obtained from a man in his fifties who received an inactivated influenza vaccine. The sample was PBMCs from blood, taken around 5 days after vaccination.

This chain's CDR3 is CASSTSFRGAYEQYF. The CDR3 DNA sequence: TGTGCCAGCAGCACCTCCTTTAGGGGGGCGTACGAGCAGTACTTC. V usage is TRBV7-9 and J usage is TRBJ2-7, with D perhaps TRBD1 or TRBD2 (6 bases each). Trimming pared 5 bases from V and 4 bases from J, leaving 18 bases between. There are 15 residues in the CDR3. CDR1 is SEHNR and CDR2 is FQNEAQ in the germline V gene (reference sequence).